This is a list of T cell receptor beta chains from one sample in a study of T cell repertoires in cytomegalovirus infection. TCRdb redid the calling of the reads with MiXCR, one entry per CDR3 protein. Counted here are around 450,000 distinct CDR3 sequences, roughly 30% occurring once; the ten biggest clones make up roughly 13%. Material: PBMCs. The receptors were sampled from a human donor in good health (CMV status not recorded). Some clones in this sample may be carry-over from other donors' samples. The CDR3 runs from the conserved cysteine through the conserved F or W. The order of the fields is V gene, clone size, D gene, J gene, CDR3 DNA, CDR3 protein. D genes are given only for firm matches. Clone size is shown for a subset of rows, as once, few, many or a class of expanded clone.

V gene: TRBV19; clone size: .; D gene: TRBD1; J gene: TRBJ1-1; CDR3 DNA: TGTGCCAGTCTACGGGACAGGGGCCCTGAAGCTTTCTTT; CDR3 protein: CASLRDRGPEAFF
V gene: TRBV24-1; clone size: many; D gene: .; J gene: TRBJ2-2; CDR3 DNA: TGTGCCACCAGAGACACCGGGGAGCTGTTTTTT; CDR3 protein: CATRDTGELFF
V gene: TRBV2; clone size: .; D gene: TRBD1; J gene: TRBJ1-1; CDR3 DNA: TGTGCCAGCAGTCAGGGACAGTTCAACACTGAAGCTTTCTTT; CDR3 protein: CASSQGQFNTEAFF
V gene: TRBV7-6; clone size: many; D gene: TRBD1; J gene: TRBJ2-5; CDR3 DNA: TGTGCCAGCAGCACCGGGACAGGGAAAGAGACCCAGTACTTC; CDR3 protein: CASSTGTGKETQYF
V gene: TRBV20-1; clone size: .; D gene: .; J gene: TRBJ2-3; CDR3 DNA: TGCACCCCCCTCCAGCCAGATACGCAGTATTTT; CDR3 protein: CTPLQPDTQYF
V gene: TRBV6-5; clone size: once; D gene: .; J gene: TRBJ2-3; CDR3 DNA: TGTGCCAGCAACCGGGCCACACTCACAGATACGCAGTATTTT; CDR3 protein: CASNRATLTDTQYF
V gene: TRBV20-1; clone size: .; D gene: TRBD2; J gene: TRBJ2-5; CDR3 DNA: TGCAGTGCTGGGGGGGGTGAACCAGTTCCCCAACAAGAGACCCAGTACTTC; CDR3 protein: CSAGGGEPVPQQETQYF
V gene: TRBV20-1; clone size: once; D gene: .; J gene: TRBJ1-1; CDR3 DNA: TGCAGTGCTTATCCCAAGGGTCCGAACACTGAAGCTTTCTTT; CDR3 protein: CSAYPKGPNTEAFF
V gene: TRBV2; clone size: .; D gene: .; J gene: TRBJ1-2; CDR3 DNA: TGTGCCAGCAATTCACATCGAAATAACTATGGCTACACCTTC; CDR3 protein: CASNSHRNNYGYTF
V gene: TRBV7-9; clone size: .; D gene: .; J gene: TRBJ2-5; CDR3 DNA: TGTGCCAGCAGCCTGCCAACCCAGGGTCGTCAAGAGACCAAGTACTTC; CDR3 protein: CASSLPTQGRQETKYF
V gene: TRBV2; clone size: few; D gene: TRBD1; J gene: TRBJ1-6; CDR3 DNA: TGTGCCACGACCAGGGGGGCTGAGAATTCACCCCTCCACTTT; CDR3 protein: CATTRGAENSPLHF
V gene: TRBV7-2; clone size: many; D gene: .; J gene: TRBJ2-3; CDR3 DNA: TGTGCCAGCAGCCAACGATTCGAGGCGTGGGGGGATACGCAGTATTTT; CDR3 protein: CASSQRFEAWGDTQYF
V gene: TRBV7-9; clone size: once; D gene: .; J gene: TRBJ2-1; CDR3 DNA: TGTGCCAGCAGCTTCGTCCCTGCGCTAGAATACAATGAGCAGTTCTTC; CDR3 protein: CASSFVPALEYNEQFF
V gene: TRBV7-9; clone size: once; D gene: .; J gene: TRBJ2-7; CDR3 DNA: TGTGCCAGCAGCTCCGCGGGTTTCTCCTACGAGCAGTACTTC; CDR3 protein: CASSSAGFSYEQYF
V gene: TRBV7-3; clone size: .; D gene: .; J gene: TRBJ2-4; CDR3 DNA: TGTGCCAGCAGCTTCGTAAGAGCCAAAAACATTCAGTACTTC; CDR3 protein: CASSFVRAKNIQYF
V gene: TRBV12-3/TRBV12-4; clone size: few; D gene: .; J gene: TRBJ2-5; CDR3 DNA: TGTGCCAGCAGTTTCCCCACGAGGGAGACCCAGTACTTC; CDR3 protein: CASSFPTRETQYF
V gene: TRBV12-5; clone size: .; D gene: TRBD1; J gene: TRBJ1-1; CDR3 DNA: TGTGCTAGTGGTTTGGTTCGGACAGGGGACGAGAACACTGAAGCTTTCTTT; CDR3 protein: CASGLVRTGDENTEAFF
V gene: TRBV7-2; clone size: many; D gene: .; J gene: TRBJ1-6; CDR3 DNA: TGTGCCAGCAGCTTAGGAGGGGGAAGAGCAGATTCACCCCTCCACTTT; CDR3 protein: CASSLGGGRADSPLHF
V gene: TRBV6-6; clone size: .; D gene: .; J gene: TRBJ2-2; CDR3 DNA: TGTGCCAGCCGGGGTGGGAGTGTAGCCAGATTAAACACCGGGGAGCTGTTTTTT; CDR3 protein: CASRGGSVARLNTGELFF
V gene: TRBV5-1; clone size: .; D gene: .; J gene: TRBJ2-7; CDR3 DNA: TGCGCCAGCCGAGTGGACCACGAGCAGTACTTC; CDR3 protein: CASRVDHEQYF